The next 10 T cell receptor beta chains were all read from a single sample in a study of cytomegalovirus exposure and HLA in healthy donors. PCR primers comprised 60 Vbeta and 13 Jbeta primers. Produced via immunoSEQ multiplex PCR; TCRdb's table is partial and in-frame only. Of 180,000 or so clones in the sample, 75% to 85% were seen once. Sequencing was done on a sample of PBMCs. The receptors stem from a woman aged 50 to 60 in good health and CMV-seronegative.

This clone was observed a handful of times. V gene TRBV2 combines with J gene TRBJ1-6; the D is unclear. Deletions cut 6 bases from V and 8 bases from J, with 8 bases between. Germline CDR1 is SNHLY and CDR2 is FYNNEI. The CDR3 has 12 residues. Here the CDR3 reads CASRTLDSPLHF. The CDR3 coding sequence is TGTGCCAGCAGGACACTCGATTCACCCCTCCACTTT.

DNA of the CDR3: TGTGCCAGCAGTGAACTAGCGGGAGGGCCAGATACGCAGTATTTT. Its translation is CASSELAGGPDTQYF. V usage is TRBV6-1 and J usage is TRBJ2-3; 12 bases agree with TRBD2. The germline CDR1 and CDR2 sequences are MNHNS and SASEGT. This CDR3 has 15 residues. V lost 2 bases to trimming and J lost 4 bases; unmatched junction nucleotides: 1.

V gene TRBV7-2 combines with J gene TRBJ1-5; a possible D gene is TRBD1 (5 bases). Germline V gives CDR1 SGHTA, CDR2 FQGNSA. This CDR3 comprises 16 residues. Between the trimmed V and J ends, which lost 5 bases and 5 bases, there was a span of 19 bases. The CDR3 DNA reads TGTGCCAGCAGCACACCCCCGGGGGGAGATTATCAGCCCCAGCATTTT. It encodes CASSTPPGGDYQPQHF.

The rearrangement uses TRBV14 and TRBJ1-2, with D unresolved. The CDR3 is made up of 13 amino acids. Trimming removed 3 bases from V and 4 bases from J, with 9 bases in between. Germline V lookup: CDR1 SGHDN, CDR2 FVKESK. The CDR3 protein is CASSHEELYGYTF. The CDR3 DNA reads TGTGCCAGCAGCCATGAGGAACTCTATGGCTACACCTTC.

This sequence joins TRBV18 and TRBJ2-5; maybe TRBD2 (6 bases). The J call may be faulty, since TRBJ2-7 better matches the DNA end. The CDR3 sequence is 13 residues long. Germline V gene sequence: CDR1 KGHSH, CDR2 LQKENI. The CDR3 sequence: CASSPRETYEQYF. The CDR3 nucleotides are TGTGCCAGCTCACCCCGGGAGACCTACGAGCAGTACTTC.

This clone was counted once. The junction differs from germline at one of its ends, possibly a read error. The gene calls are TRBV2 and TRBJ2-2, with TRBD2 matching over 11 bases. Germline CDR1 and CDR2: SNHLY and FYNNEI. The CDR3 sequence is 19 residues long. The CDR3 here is CASSEGRLAGTSNTGELFF. CDR3 sequence (DNA): TGTGCCAGCAGCGAAGGTAGACTAGCGGGGACCTCGAACACCGGGGAGCTGTTTTTT.

In its sample, this clone was seen a few times. Compared with germline, one end of the junction differs, possibly owing to a read error. The chain has TRBV7-9 and TRBJ2-7, with D possibly being TRBD1 (6 bases). The germline V gene has CDR1 SEHNR and CDR2 FQNEAQ (reference sequence). This CDR3 comprises 10 residues. The CDR3 DNA sequence: TGTGCCAGCAGCGAAGACCCGGACAGTTTC. Translating it yields CASSEDPDSF.

The chain employs TRBV7-9 and TRBJ1-5, with 10 bases aligning to TRBD1. Germline V gives CDR1 SEHNR, CDR2 FQNEAQ (reference sequence). After removal of 5 bases from V and 2 bases from J, the junction contained 3 bases not matched to a gene. The CDR3 consists of 15 residues. CDR3 loop: CASSPGTGGNQPQHF. The CDR3, as DNA: TGTGCCAGCAGCCCCGGGACAGGGGGCAATCAGCCCCAGCATTTT.

The chain uses TRBV9 and TRBJ2-3; 8 positions match TRBD2. This CDR3 comprises 15 residues. Looked up from germline, CDR1 is SGDLS and CDR2 is YYNGEE. Trimming took 6 bases from V and 5 from J; bases not matched to a gene: 11. CDR3 in amino acids: CASTPLSGRQDTQYF. Here the CDR3 DNA reads TGTGCCAGCACCCCTCTCAGCGGGAGACAAGATACGCAGTATTTT.

Only a few counts were recorded for this clone. For the CDR3, the DNA is TGCGCCAGCAGCGAAACAGGGCCAAGCTCTGGAAACACCATATATTTT. As protein: CASSETGPSSGNTIYF. The genes are TRBV5-1 and TRBJ1-3, with a possible D match to TRBD1 (6 bases). The CDR3 covers 16 residues. CDR1 is SGHRS, CDR2 YFSETQ, per germline. Deletions cut 4 bases from V and 0 bases from J, with 14 bases between.